This TCR beta chain was captured by sequencing in a study of cytomegalovirus exposure and HLA in healthy donors. Study outcomes and limitations: Specificity of a few CMV-associated chains for CMV antigens was verified in vitro.

When sampled, the donors appeared nominally healthy, though they likely had unrecorded immune exposures. Trimming shortened V by 0 bases and J by 2 bases, and 18 bases separated the two germline ends. CDR1 SGHNT and CDR2 YYREEE come from the germline V gene (reference sequence). The CDR3 length is 18 residues. The PCR contained 60 Vbeta and 13 Jbeta primers. TCRdb's table, derived via immunoSEQ multiplex PCR, lists solely in-frame clones and lacks some. The table records 200,000 to 250,000 clones, roughly four fifths of them present only once. This clone has just one count. Its specificity is not known.

The gene calls are TRBV5-4 and TRBJ2-1; a possible D gene is TRBD1 (8 bases). What was sequenced was PBMCs. This clonotype originated in a woman aged 60 to 75 in good health and CMV-seropositive. CDR3 nucleotides: TGTGCCAGCAGCTTGGCTAGAGCGGGGACAGGCACCTACAATGAGCAGTTCTTC. It codes for CASSLARAGTGTYNEQFF.